The source of this T cell receptor beta chain is a study of blood T cell repertoires in COVID-19 (dated by TCRdb to between 2020 and 2021). About the full investigation: Samples from collaborators originated in the United States, Italy and Spain and spanned both the acute and convalescent phases of COVID-19. A freely available public database, intended as a resource for researchers studying the immune response to SARS-CoV-2, is where the repertoires were released. HLA class I and class II types, where available, came from metadata supplied by the sample provider rather than from assay-based typing. The material from the prospective study consisted of cDNA or gDNA derived from T cells, B-cell-depleted T cells, or PBMCs. The dataset comprised deeply sampled blood TCRbeta repertoires from subjects exposed to, actively infected with, or recovered from COVID-19. A de-identified subject ID, COVID-19 status, age in years and sex were almost always included in the sample metadata. Samples came from the ongoing ImmuneRACE study (first 160 participants) plus 1,254 subjects from 6 global collaborators.

What the study reported, not specific to this receptor: Clinical and demographic metadata were provided uncurated, with the amount varying by source and participant.

On this clone itself: Its antigen target is currently unknown. Base qualities are not recorded, but no much larger clone differs from it by a single base.

Whole blood was collected in K2EDTA tubes by collaborating institutions according to the institutions' own protocols. Collaborator samples were shipped for TCRbeta analysis as frozen whole blood, isolated PBMCs, or DNA extracted from either sample type. The germline V gene yields SGHRS for CDR1 and YFSETQ for CDR2. CDR3 length: 14 amino acids, cysteine to phenylalanine. Of all the DNA, just the CDR3 is kept, 42 bases in frame from base 1. Trimming removed 7 bases from V and 4 bases from J, leaving 12 bases between the germline ends. TCRbeta CDR3 regions were amplified from genomic DNA using the immunoSEQ Assay, a bias-controlled multiplex PCR. On the authors' methods: The number of nucleated cells in each sample was estimated from the amplification of reference gene primers within the assay. To quantify the absolute abundance of each unique TCRbeta CDR3 rearrangement, sequence reads were collapsed and filtered. For each sample, productive Simpson clonality was calculated by taking the square root of Simpson's diversity index across productive rearrangements. TCRdb obtained this table from immuneACCESS and retained in-frame rearrangements with V and J assigned. These tables miss some clones; where compared with another copy, unresolved V genes account for less than half of the shortfall, and the remainder is unexplained. The V and J calls and clone size were taken over from that table, and D and trimming were inferred from the DNA. The sample yields about 100,000 clones; 88% were counted once. The ten largest clones capture approximately 2.5% of the sample.

The rearrangement joined TRBV5-1 to TRBJ1-6; TRBD1 is perhaps the D gene, given 5 matching bases. This clonotype originated in a human donor in a cohort sampled during active COVID-19. The sequenced sample was peripheral blood. DNA sequence: TGCGCCAGCGCCCAGGGCGTTTATAATTCACCCCTCCACTTT. Its protein product is CASAQGVYNSPLHF.